The rows below give T cell receptor beta chains drawn from one sample of a study of shared clonotypes between healthy human individuals. Sequencing used immunoSEQ multiplex PCR; TCRdb keeps in-frame clones, though not all of them. The profile shows some 2,000,000 clones, roughly 94% of them singletons. Sequencing input: naive CD4+ T cells sorted from blood. The receptors stem from a man younger than 30 in good health. CDR3s include the opening cysteine and the closing phenylalanine or tryptophan. D genes are given only for firm matches. Size values are once, few and many counts, or a class for expanded clones, and some rows have none.

-	TRBD1	TRBV7-9	TRBJ1-2	TGTGCCAGCAGCCCGGGACAGGGAGACTATGGCTACACCTTC	CASSPGQGDYGYTF
-	-	TRBV5-1	TRBJ2-4	TGCGCCAGCAGCAGGGGAAACATTCAGTACTTC	CASSRGNIQYF
-	-	TRBV30	TRBJ1-5	TGTGCCTGGAGTGATAAGTATAATCAGCCCCAGCATTTT	CAWSDKYNQPQHF
-	-	TRBV7-9	TRBJ1-1	TGTGCCAGCAGCTGGCAGGGAGGTGGGACTGAAGCTTTCTTT	CASSWQGGGTEAFF
-	TRBD2	TRBV10-1	TRBJ2-1	TGCGCCAGCAGCGAGGGGCTAGCGGGACCTTACAATGAGCAGTTCTTC	CASSEGLAGPYNEQFF
-	TRBD1	TRBV28	TRBJ1-5	TGTGCCAGCAGTTTAGGGACAGGGGGCGGTCAGCCCCAGCATTTT	CASSLGTGGGQPQHF
-	-	TRBV4-1	TRBJ1-1	TGCGCCAGCAGTCCCGCCAGGAAGGGGGTGAACACTGAAGCTTTCTTT	CASSPARKGVNTEAFF
-	-	TRBV19	TRBJ1-6	TGTGCCAGTAAGGCAGGGCCTATACTGGATTCACCCCTCCACTTT	CASKAGPILDSPLHF
-	-	TRBV28	TRBJ2-3	TGTGCCACCAGGGGTGGGGGCACAGATACGCAGTATTTT	CATRGGGTDTQYF
-	-	TRBV29-1	TRBJ2-2	TGCAGCGTTGACGGCCGTGGGGAGCTGTTTTTT	CSVDGRGELFF
-	-	TRBV6-5	TRBJ1-5	TGTGCCAGCAGTTACTCGATCGGGGGTCAGCCCCAGCATTTT	CASSYSIGGQPQHF
-	-	TRBV25-1	TRBJ1-1	TGTGCCAGCAGCGGGATGGGACGGATGAACACTGAAGCTTTCTTT	CASSGMGRMNTEAFF
-	-	TRBV7-6	TRBJ1-1	TGTGCCAGCAGCTTTACACCGAACACTGAAGCTTTCTTT	CASSFTPNTEAFF
-	TRBD2	TRBV5-1	TRBJ2-7	TGCGCCAGCAGCTCCCAGCGGGGGGGGTCCTACGAGCAGTACTTC	CASSSQRGGSYEQYF
-	-	TRBV11-3	TRBJ2-3	TGTGCCAGCAGCAAAGGACAGTTCACAGATACGCAGTATTTT	CASSKGQFTDTQYF
once	-	TRBV2	TRBJ2-3	TGTGCCAGCAACACAGATGGGACAGATACGCAGTATTTT	CASNTDGTDTQYF